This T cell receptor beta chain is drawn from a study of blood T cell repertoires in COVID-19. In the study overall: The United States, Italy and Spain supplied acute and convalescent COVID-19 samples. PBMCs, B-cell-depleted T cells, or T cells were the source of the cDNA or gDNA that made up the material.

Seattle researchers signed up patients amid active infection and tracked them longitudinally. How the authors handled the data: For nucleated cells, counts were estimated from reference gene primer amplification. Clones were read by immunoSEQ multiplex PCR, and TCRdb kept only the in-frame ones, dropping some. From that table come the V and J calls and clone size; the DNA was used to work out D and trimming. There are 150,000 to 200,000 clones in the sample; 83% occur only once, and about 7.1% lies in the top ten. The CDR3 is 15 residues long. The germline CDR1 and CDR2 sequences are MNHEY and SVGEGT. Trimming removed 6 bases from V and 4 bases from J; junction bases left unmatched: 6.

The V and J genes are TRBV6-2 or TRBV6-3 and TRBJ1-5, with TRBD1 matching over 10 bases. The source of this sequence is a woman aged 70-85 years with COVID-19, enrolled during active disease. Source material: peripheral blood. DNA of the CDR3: TGTGCCAGCAGCCACGACAGGGGGCCTAATCAGCCCCAGCATTTT. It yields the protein CASSHDRGPNQPQHF.